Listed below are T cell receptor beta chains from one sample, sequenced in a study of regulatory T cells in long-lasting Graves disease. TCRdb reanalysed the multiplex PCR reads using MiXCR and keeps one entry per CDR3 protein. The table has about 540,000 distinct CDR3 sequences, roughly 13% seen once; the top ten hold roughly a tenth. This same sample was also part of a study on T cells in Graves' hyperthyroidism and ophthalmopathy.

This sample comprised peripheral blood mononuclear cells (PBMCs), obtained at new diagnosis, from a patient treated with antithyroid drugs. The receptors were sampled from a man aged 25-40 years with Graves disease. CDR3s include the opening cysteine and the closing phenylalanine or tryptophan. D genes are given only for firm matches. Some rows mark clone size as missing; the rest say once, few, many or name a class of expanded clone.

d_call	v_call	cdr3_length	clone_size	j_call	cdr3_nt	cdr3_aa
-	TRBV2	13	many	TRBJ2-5	TGTGCCAGCAGGGACAGTCAACAAGAGACCCAGTACTTC	CASRDSQQETQYF
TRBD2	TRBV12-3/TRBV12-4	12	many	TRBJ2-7	TGTGCCAGCTCTTTGCGGGAGTACGAGCAGTACTTC	CASSLREYEQYF
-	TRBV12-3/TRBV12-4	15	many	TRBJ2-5	TGTGCCAGCAGTTTAGAAACGGTCCAGGGGGAGACCCAGTACTTC	CASSLETVQGETQYF
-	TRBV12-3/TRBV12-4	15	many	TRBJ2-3	TGTGCCAGCAGCCAGGGGTACCTGTCGAATTATACGCAGTATTTT	CASSQGYLSNYTQYF
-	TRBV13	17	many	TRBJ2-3	TGTGCCAGCAGCTTATGGTTAGCTCGACCTAGCACAGATACGCAGTATTTT	CASSLWLARPSTDTQYF
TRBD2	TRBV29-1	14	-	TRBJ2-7	TGCAGCTTCGTAGGCGGGAGGGACCACTACGAGCAGTACTTC	CSFVGGRDHYEQYF
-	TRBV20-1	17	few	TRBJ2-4	TGCAGTGCTAGAGAAAACGGGATACCCGTAGCCAAAAACATTCAGTACTTC	CSARENGIPVAKNIQYF
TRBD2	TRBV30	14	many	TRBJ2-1	TGTGCCTGGAGTGTAATAGGACTAGTGGCTGAGCAGTTCTTC	CAWSVIGLVAEQFF
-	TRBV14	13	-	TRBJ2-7	TGTGCCAGCAGCCGAATCCTTTACTACGAGCAGTACTTC	CASSRILYYEQYF
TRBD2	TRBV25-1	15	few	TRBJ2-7	TGTGCCAGCAGTGAATTGGGGCCCCTTAGCGGGTCAATGAACTTC	CASSELGPLSGSMNF
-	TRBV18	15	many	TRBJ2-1	TGTGCCAGCTCAACCTATGAGCGGACCTACAATGAGCAGTTCTTC	CASSTYERTYNEQFF
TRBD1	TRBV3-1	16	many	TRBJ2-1	TGTGCCAGCAGCCATACAAGTCGTGGGACAGTCAGTGAGCAGTTCTTC	CASSHTSRGTVSEQFF
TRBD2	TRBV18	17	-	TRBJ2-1	TGTGCCAGCTCACGACGCACCCAGCGGGAGGGTTGGAATGAGCAGTTCTTC	CASSRRTQREGWNEQFF
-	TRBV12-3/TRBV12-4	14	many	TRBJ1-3	TGTGCCAGCAGTTTAGCAGGCTCTGGAAACACCATATATTTT	CASSLAGSGNTIYF